These T cell receptor beta chains were read from a single sample in a study of shared clonotypes between healthy human individuals. Sequencing used immunoSEQ multiplex PCR; TCRdb keeps in-frame clones, though not all of them. The sample shows 2 million to 3 million clones, around 94% of them seen only once. Input material: naive CD4+ T cells sorted from blood. The source is a man aged 18-30 years in good health. CDR3s include the opening cysteine and the closing phenylalanine or tryptophan. A D gene is named only where the DNA matches it firmly. Some rows have no size entry. The others give once, few or many, or a class for an expanded clone.

v_call: TRBV19
cdr3_length: 14
clone_size: once
j_call: TRBJ2-2
d_call: -
cdr3_nt: TGTGCCAGTCACAGGATAGAGAACACCGGGGAGCTGTTTTTT
cdr3_aa: CASHRIENTGELFF

v_call: TRBV2
cdr3_length: 14
clone_size: -
j_call: TRBJ1-5
d_call: TRBD1
cdr3_nt: TGTGCCAGTCGGGACAGTTATAGCAATCAGCCCCAGCATTTT
cdr3_aa: CASRDSYSNQPQHF

v_call: TRBV7-7
cdr3_length: 17
clone_size: -
j_call: TRBJ2-2
d_call: -
cdr3_nt: TGTGCTAGCAGCTCCGACGTGAGGGACCCCGGCACCGGGGAGCTGTTTTTT
cdr3_aa: CASSSDVRDPGTGELFF

v_call: TRBV4-1
cdr3_length: 15
clone_size: -
j_call: TRBJ2-3
d_call: -
cdr3_nt: TGCGCCAGCAGCCCTCCCGGGACAATCACAGATACGCAGTATTTT
cdr3_aa: CASSPPGTITDTQYF

v_call: TRBV29-1
cdr3_length: 12
clone_size: -
j_call: TRBJ2-5
d_call: -
cdr3_nt: TGCAGCGTTGACGACAGAAAAGAGACCCAGTACTTC
cdr3_aa: CSVDDRKETQYF

v_call: TRBV9
cdr3_length: 16
clone_size: -
j_call: TRBJ1-2
d_call: -
cdr3_nt: TGTGCCAGCTCCAAAGTCGTACAGGGCGCCGGCGGAGGCTACACCTTC
cdr3_aa: CASSKVVQGAGGGYTF

v_call: TRBV7-9
cdr3_length: 16
clone_size: -
j_call: TRBJ1-3
d_call: -
cdr3_nt: TGTGCCAGCAGCTCCCGGGGAAATAGCTCTGGAAACACCATATATTTT
cdr3_aa: CASSSRGNSSGNTIYF

v_call: TRBV10-3
cdr3_length: 15
clone_size: once
j_call: TRBJ2-7
d_call: TRBD2
cdr3_nt: TGTGCCATCAGTGTGGGACTAGCGGGAGTATGGGAGCAGTACTTC
cdr3_aa: CAISVGLAGVWEQYF

v_call: TRBV9
cdr3_length: 16
clone_size: -
j_call: TRBJ2-2
d_call: -
cdr3_nt: TGTGCCAGCAGCTTCGAGGAGGGGCCAGACACCGGGGAGCTGTTTTTT
cdr3_aa: CASSFEEGPDTGELFF

v_call: TRBV5-6
cdr3_length: 15
clone_size: -
j_call: TRBJ1-5
d_call: TRBD1
cdr3_nt: TGTGCCAGCAGCAAACAGGGGATTAGGGATCAGCCCCAGCATTTT
cdr3_aa: CASSKQGIRDQPQHF

v_call: TRBV7-8
cdr3_length: 13
clone_size: -
j_call: TRBJ1-1
d_call: -
cdr3_nt: TGTGCCAGCAGCTCATACGGGGGGACTGAAGCTTTCTTT
cdr3_aa: CASSSYGGTEAFF

v_call: TRBV7-2
cdr3_length: 12
clone_size: once
j_call: TRBJ1-2
d_call: -
cdr3_nt: TGTGCCAGCAGCTTAGGCACCTATGGCTACACCTTC
cdr3_aa: CASSLGTYGYTF

v_call: TRBV6-5
cdr3_length: 13
clone_size: once
j_call: TRBJ2-7
d_call: -
cdr3_nt: TGTGCCAGCAGCCGGACCCAAAGGAACGAGCAGTACTTC
cdr3_aa: CASSRTQRNEQYF

v_call: TRBV5-6
cdr3_length: 14
clone_size: -
j_call: TRBJ1-4
d_call: -
cdr3_nt: TGTGCCAGCAGAATGGCGGGGGGCGATGAAAAACTGTTTTTT
cdr3_aa: CASRMAGGDEKLFF

v_call: TRBV5-4
cdr3_length: 13
clone_size: -
j_call: TRBJ2-3
d_call: -
cdr3_nt: TGTGCCAGCAGCTTGGAGATAGCAGATACGCAGTATTTT
cdr3_aa: CASSLEIADTQYF

v_call: TRBV9
cdr3_length: 15
clone_size: -
j_call: TRBJ1-1
d_call: -
cdr3_nt: TGTGCCAGCAGCGTAGCTACAGAGCTAAACACTGAAGCTTTCTTT
cdr3_aa: CASSVATELNTEAFF

v_call: TRBV6-1
cdr3_length: 11
clone_size: -
j_call: TRBJ2-2
d_call: -
cdr3_nt: TGTGCCAGTATATGGGCCGGGGAGCTGTTTTTT
cdr3_aa: CASIWAGELFF

v_call: TRBV7-9
cdr3_length: 17
clone_size: once
j_call: TRBJ2-1
d_call: -
cdr3_nt: TGTGCCAGCAGCCCGTCCCCACAGTGGAACCCGTACAATGAGCAGTTCTTC
cdr3_aa: CASSPSPQWNPYNEQFF

v_call: TRBV19
cdr3_length: 12
clone_size: -
j_call: TRBJ1-2
d_call: -
cdr3_nt: TGTGCCAGTAGTAATAGGAACTATGGCTACACCTTC
cdr3_aa: CASSNRNYGYTF

v_call: TRBV30
cdr3_length: 16
clone_size: -
j_call: TRBJ2-3
d_call: TRBD2
cdr3_nt: TGTGCCTGGAGTGACAAACTAGCGGGGGGCACAGATACGCAGTATTTT
cdr3_aa: CAWSDKLAGGTDTQYF

v_call: TRBV19
cdr3_length: 12
clone_size: -
j_call: TRBJ2-2
d_call: TRBD1
cdr3_nt: TGTGCCAGCGACAGGGCCTCCGGGGAGCTGTTTTTT
cdr3_aa: CASDRASGELFF

v_call: TRBV19
cdr3_length: 12
clone_size: -
j_call: TRBJ1-2
d_call: -
cdr3_nt: TGTGCCAGTAGTCGGAATCCCTATGGCTACACCTTC
cdr3_aa: CASSRNPYGYTF

v_call: TRBV5-1
cdr3_length: 14
clone_size: -
j_call: TRBJ1-2
d_call: -
cdr3_nt: TGCGCCAGCAGCTTGAGGGAAGGAGGCTATGGCTACACCTTC
cdr3_aa: CASSLREGGYGYTF